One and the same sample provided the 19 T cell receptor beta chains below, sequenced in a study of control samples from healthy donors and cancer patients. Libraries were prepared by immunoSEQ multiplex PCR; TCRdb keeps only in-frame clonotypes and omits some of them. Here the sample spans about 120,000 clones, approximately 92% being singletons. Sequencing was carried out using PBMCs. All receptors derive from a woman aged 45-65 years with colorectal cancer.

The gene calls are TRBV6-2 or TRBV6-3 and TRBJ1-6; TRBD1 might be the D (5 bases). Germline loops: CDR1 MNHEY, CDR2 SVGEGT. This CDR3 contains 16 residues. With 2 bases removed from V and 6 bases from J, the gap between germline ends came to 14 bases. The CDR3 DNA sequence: TGTGCCAGCAGTTACCCCCCGGGACGGACTAATTCACCCCTCCACTTT. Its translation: CASSYPPGRTNSPLHF.

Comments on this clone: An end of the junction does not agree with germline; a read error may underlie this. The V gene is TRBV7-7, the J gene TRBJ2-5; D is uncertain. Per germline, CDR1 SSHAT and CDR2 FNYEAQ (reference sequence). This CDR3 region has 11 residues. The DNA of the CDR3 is TGTGCTAGCAGCGACCGGATTACCCAGTACTTC. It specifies CASSDRITQYF.

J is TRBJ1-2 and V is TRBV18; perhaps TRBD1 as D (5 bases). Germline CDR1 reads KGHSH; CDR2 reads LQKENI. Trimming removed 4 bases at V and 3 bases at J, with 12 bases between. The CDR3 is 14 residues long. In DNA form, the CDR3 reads TGTGCCAGCTCACTGGGGACCGGGGACTATGGCTACACCTTC. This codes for CASSLGTGDYGYTF.

The CDR3 sequence is CASSSYLAGVGPNEQFF. The DNA of the CDR3 is TGTGCCAGCAGTTCCTATCTTGCGGGAGTCGGCCCCAATGAGCAGTTCTTC. This sequence joins TRBV27 and TRBJ2-1, with 7 bases matching TRBD2. The germline CDR1 and CDR2 sequences are MNHEY and SMNVEV (reference sequence). The CDR3 extends over 17 amino acids. With 4 bases clipped from V and 6 bases from J, the junction kept 15 bases outside the gene matches.

The CDR3 DNA reads TGTGCCAGCAGGGAGACAGGGTTTAGCGAGCAGTACTTC. Translating it yields CASRETGFSEQYF. The V gene is TRBV11-2, the J gene TRBJ2-7, with 7 nucleotides matching TRBD1. The CDR3 is made up of 13 amino acids. Germline trimming cut 6 bases from V and 6 bases from J; bases unmatched to any gene: 8. The V gene's germline CDR1 is SGHAT and CDR2 FQNNGV.

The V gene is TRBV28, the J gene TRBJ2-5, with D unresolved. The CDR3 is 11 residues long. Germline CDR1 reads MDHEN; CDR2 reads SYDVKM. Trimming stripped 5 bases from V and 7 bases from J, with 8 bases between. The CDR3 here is CASSRRATQYF. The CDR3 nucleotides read TGTGCCAGCAGTAGAAGGGCGACCCAGTACTTC. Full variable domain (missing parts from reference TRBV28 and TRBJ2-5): DVKVTQSSRYLVKRTGEKVFLECVQDMDHENMFWYRQDPGLGLRLIYFSYDVKMKEKGDIPEGYSVSREKKERFSLILESASTNQTSMYLCASSRRATQYFGPGTRLLVL.

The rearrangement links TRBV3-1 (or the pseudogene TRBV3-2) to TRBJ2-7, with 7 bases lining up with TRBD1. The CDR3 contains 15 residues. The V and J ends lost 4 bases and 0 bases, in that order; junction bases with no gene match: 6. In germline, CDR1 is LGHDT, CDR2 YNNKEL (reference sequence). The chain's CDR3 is CASSPGQWSSYEQYF. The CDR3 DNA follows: TGTGCCAGCAGCCCGGGACAGTGGAGCTCCTACGAGCAGTACTTC.

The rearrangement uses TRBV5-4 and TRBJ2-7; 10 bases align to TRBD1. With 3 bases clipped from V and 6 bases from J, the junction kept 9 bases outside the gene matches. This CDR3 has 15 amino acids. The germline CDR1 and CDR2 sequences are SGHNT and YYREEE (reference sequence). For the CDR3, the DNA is TGTGCCAGCAGCTCCGGGACAGGGGTAGGATTCGAGCAGTACTTC. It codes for CASSSGTGVGFEQYF.

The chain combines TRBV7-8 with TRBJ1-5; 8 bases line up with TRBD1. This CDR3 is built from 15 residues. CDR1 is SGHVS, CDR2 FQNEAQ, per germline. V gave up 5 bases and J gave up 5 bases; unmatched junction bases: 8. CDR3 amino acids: CASSSPGTGDQPQHF. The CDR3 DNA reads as TGTGCCAGCAGCAGCCCCGGGACAGGTGATCAGCCCCAGCATTTT.

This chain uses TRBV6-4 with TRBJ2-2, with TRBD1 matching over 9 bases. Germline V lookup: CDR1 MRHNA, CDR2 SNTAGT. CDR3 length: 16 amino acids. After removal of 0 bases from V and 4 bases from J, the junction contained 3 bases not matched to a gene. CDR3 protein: CASSDSRTGVTGELFF. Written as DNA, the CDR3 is TGTGCCAGCAGTGACTCTCGGACAGGGGTCACCGGGGAGCTGTTTTTT.

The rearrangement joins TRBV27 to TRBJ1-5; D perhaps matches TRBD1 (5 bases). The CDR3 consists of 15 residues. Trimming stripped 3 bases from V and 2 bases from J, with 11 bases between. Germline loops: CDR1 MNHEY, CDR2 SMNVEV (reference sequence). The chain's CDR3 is CASSFSGGGNQPQHF. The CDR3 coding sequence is TGTGCCAGCAGTTTTTCCGGGGGGGGCAATCAGCCCCAGCATTTT.

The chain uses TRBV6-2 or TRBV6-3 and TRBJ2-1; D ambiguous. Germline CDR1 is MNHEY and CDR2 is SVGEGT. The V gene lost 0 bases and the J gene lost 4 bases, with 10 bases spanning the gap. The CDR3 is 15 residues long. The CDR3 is CASSYSNLEYNEQFF. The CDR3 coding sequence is TGTGCCAGCAGTTACTCGAATTTAGAGTACAATGAGCAGTTCTTC.

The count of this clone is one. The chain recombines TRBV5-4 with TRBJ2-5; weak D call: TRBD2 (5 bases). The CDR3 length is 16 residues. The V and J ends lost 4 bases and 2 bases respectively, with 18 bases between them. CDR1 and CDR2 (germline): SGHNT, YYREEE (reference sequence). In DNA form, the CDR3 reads TGTGCCAGCAGCCGTCCTTCCGGGATGGGGCAAGAGACCCAGTACTTC. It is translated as CASSRPSGMGQETQYF.

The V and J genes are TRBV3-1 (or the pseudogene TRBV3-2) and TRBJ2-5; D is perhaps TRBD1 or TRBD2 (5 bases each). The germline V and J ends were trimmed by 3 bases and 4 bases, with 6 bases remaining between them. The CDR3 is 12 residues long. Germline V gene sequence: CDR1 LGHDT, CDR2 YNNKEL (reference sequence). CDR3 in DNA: TGTGCCAGCAGCCAGAGGGGAGAGACCCAGTACTTC. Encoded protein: CASSQRGETQYF.

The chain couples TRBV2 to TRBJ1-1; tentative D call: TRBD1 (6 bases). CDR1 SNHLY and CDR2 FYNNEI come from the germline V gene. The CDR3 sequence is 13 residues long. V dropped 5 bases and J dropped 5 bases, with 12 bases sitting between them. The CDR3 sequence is CASSPDRHTEAFF. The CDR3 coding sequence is TGTGCCAGCAGTCCTGACAGGCATACTGAAGCTTTCTTT.

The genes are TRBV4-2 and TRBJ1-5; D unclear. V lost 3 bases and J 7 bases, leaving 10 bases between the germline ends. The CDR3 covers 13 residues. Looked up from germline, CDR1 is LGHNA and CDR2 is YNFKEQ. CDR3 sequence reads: CASSHAEGQPQHF. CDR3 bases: TGTGCCAGCAGCCATGCCGAAGGGCAGCCCCAGCATTTT.

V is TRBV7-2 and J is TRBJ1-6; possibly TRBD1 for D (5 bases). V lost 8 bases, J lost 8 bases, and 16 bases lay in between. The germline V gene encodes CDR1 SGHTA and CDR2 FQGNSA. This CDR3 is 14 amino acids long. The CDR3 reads CASREGDGYSPLHF. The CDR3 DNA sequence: TGTGCCAGCCGGGAAGGGGACGGATATTCACCCCTCCACTTT.

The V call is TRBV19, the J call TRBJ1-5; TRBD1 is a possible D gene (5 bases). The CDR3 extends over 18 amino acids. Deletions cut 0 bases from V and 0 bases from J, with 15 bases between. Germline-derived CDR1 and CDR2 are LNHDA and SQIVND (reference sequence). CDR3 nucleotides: TGTGCCAGTAGTATAGACCAGGGTTTCGCGGTTAGCAATCAGCCCCAGCATTTT. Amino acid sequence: CASSIDQGFAVSNQPQHF.

CDR3 DNA: TGTGCCAGCACCATAGGTATAGTGAACACTGAAGCTTTCTTT. Its translation is CASTIGIVNTEAFF. The chain links TRBV9 to TRBJ1-1; D gene unclear. Germline V gene sequence: CDR1 SGDLS, CDR2 YYNGEE. V was cut by 6 bases and J by 0 bases, with 12 bases left in between. This CDR3 contains 14 residues.